This paragraph covers one TCR beta chain sequence. The sample originates from a study of blood T cell repertoires in COVID-19. The data were produced by immunoSEQ multiplex PCR, yet TCRdb's version contains in-frame clones alone and is incomplete. This table holds around 230,000 clones, around 86% found once. The CDR3 totals 12 residues. The V gene's germline CDR1 is SQVTM and CDR2 ANQGSEA. Trimming took 6 bases from V and 1 from J; bases not matched to a gene: 0. The chain has TRBV29-1 and TRBJ2-3; 8 positions match TRBD1. Sequencing was carried out using peripheral blood. This TCR was sampled from a man aged 30 to 39 who had recovered from COVID-19. The CDR3 DNA reads TGCAGCGTCAGGGGGCGCACAGATACGCAGTATTTT. This codes for CSVRGRTDTQYF.